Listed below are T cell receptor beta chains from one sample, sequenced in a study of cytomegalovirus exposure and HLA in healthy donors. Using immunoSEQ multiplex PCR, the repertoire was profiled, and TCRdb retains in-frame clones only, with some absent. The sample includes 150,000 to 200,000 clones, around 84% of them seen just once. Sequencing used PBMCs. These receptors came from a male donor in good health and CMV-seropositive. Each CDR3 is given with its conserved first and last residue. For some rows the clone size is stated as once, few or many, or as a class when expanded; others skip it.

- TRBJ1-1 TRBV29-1 CSVRGGGGTEAFF
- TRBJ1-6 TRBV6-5 CASIPKSGSPLHF
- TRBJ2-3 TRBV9 CASSSGTSGEDTQYF
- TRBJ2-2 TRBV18 CASSPLWQGINTGELFF
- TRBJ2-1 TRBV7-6 CASSLGTSEVGNEQFF
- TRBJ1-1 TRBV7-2 CASSLRQWNTEAFF
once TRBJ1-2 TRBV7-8 CASSETVAGYTF
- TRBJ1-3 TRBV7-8 CASSLVSSGGNTIYF
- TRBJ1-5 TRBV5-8 CASSWGQAHQPQHF
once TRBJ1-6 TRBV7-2 CASSYRDRDSPLHF
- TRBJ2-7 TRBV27 CASTNGGEYDEQYF
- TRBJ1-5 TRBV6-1 CASSEPEVGNQPQHF
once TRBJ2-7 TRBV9 CASTLGLSFNEQYF
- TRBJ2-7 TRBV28 CASSSSGTGNYEQYF
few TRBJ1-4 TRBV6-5 CASSYSIADNEKLFF
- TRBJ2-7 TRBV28 CASSSGTTYEQYF
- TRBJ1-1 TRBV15 CATSRDPPGGLNTEAFF
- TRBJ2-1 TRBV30 CAWSGTWNEQFF
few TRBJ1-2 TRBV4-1 CASSQQTGGAGYGYTF
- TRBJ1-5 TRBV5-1 CASSLGGQDVGPQHF
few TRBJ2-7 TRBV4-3 CASSQGLAGVHEQYF
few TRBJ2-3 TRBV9 CASSVSGDIRTDTQYF
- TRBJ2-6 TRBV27 CASSVGQSSGANGLTF
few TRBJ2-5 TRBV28 CASTKTRETQYF
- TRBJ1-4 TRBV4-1 CASSQWDRREKLFF
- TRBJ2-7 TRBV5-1 CASSLGEDSYEQYF
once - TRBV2 CASSPDSIRYEQYF
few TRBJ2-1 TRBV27 CASWQTYNEQFF
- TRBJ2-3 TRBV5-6 CASSPPASGKVDTQYF
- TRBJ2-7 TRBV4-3 CASSQDSRGAYEQYF
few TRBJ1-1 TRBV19 CASSTQGANTEAFF
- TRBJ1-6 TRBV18 CASSDDRVSPLHF
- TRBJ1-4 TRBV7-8 CASSLAVGGGRNEKLFF
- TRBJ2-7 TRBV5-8 CASSLGYRAGYEQYF
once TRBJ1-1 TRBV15 CATSRAGGSTEAFF
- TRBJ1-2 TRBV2 CASSEARQTFYGYTF
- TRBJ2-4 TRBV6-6 CASSSGRGLAKNIQYF
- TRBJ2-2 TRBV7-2 CASSFTGSAGELFF
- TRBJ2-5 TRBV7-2 CASSRWGARQGGTQYF
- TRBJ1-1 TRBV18 CASSSRSLTGGEAEAFF
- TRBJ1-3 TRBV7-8 CASSPSLEGNTIYF
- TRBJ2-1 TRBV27 CASRLAGATYNEQFF
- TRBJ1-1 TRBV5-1 CASSLDSYPGAEAFF
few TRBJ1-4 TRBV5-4 CASSLDRASEKLFF
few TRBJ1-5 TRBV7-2 CASSLAGQVVQPQHF
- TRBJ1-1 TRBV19 CASSIGRVSEAFF
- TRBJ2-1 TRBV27 CASSLSRLVGEQFF
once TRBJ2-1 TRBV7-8 CASSLGVSGSWREQFF
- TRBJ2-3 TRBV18 CASSGQEDTDTQYF
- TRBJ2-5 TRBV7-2 CASGGSPGGTQYF
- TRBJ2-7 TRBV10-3 CATHGDSYEQYF
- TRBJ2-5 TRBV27 CAIKGGLGEQYF